This T cell receptor (beta chain) was sequenced during a study of blood T cell repertoires in COVID-19. Study details: T cells, B-cell-depleted T cells, or PBMCs provided the cDNA or gDNA that served as material.

The CDR3 spans 14 residues. The ends were cut back, 3 bases at V and 8 bases at J, with 13 bases in the middle. CDR1 and CDR2 (germline): SGHVS, FNYEAQ. Profiling relied on immunoSEQ multiplex PCR, and the TCRdb table lists in-frame clones only, not all of them. The table shows fewer than 350,000 clones, with approximately 88% occurring only once. This receptor was taken from a young man with active or convalescent COVID-19. The V and J genes are TRBV7-6 and TRBJ2-2; a weak D match, TRBD1 (6 bases). The sample comprised peripheral blood. Here the CDR3 DNA reads TGTGCCAGCAGCTTGGACAGCCCAGAGGGGGAGCTGTTTTTT. Its protein is CASSLDSPEGELFF.